The 17 T cell receptor beta chains given below trace back to one sample, sequenced in a study of CD8+CD57+ T cells in acquired aplastic anemia. All patients picked for sequencing had shown, by flow cytometry, an expansion of CD8+CD57+ cells. Genomic DNA, serving as template, underwent TCR beta VDJ and CDR3 profiling. Via MiXCR, TCRdb re-called the reads, giving one row per CDR3 protein. The top ten hold 3.2% of the sample, which has about 160,000 distinct CDR3 sequences, over 40% seen once. Sequencing input: sorted CD4+, CD8+, or CD8+CD57+ T cells (not recorded which) from PBMCs. These receptors all stem from a human donor with aplastic anemia.

This clonotype was observed at least ten times. V and J are TRBV2 and TRBJ1-6; 8 bases match TRBD1. Germline trimming cut 5 bases from V and 8 bases from J; bases unmatched to any gene: 8. In germline, CDR1 is SNHLY, CDR2 FYNNEI. This CDR3 region has 15 residues. The CDR3 DNA sequence: TGTGCCAGCAGTCCCCTCGGACAGGGTGATTCACCCCTCCACTTT. Its translation is CASSPLGQGDSPLHF.

This clonotype was seen repeatedly, ten times or more. The chain recombines TRBV20-1 with TRBJ2-5; 14 bases fit TRBD2. With V trimmed by 6 bases and J by 6 bases, 9 bases remained unmatched. Germline loops: CDR1 DFQATT, CDR2 SNEGSKA (reference sequence). The CDR3 totals 15 residues. CDR3 residues: CSAGGTSGGLQTQYF. The CDR3 DNA reads TGCAGTGCCGGTGGGACTAGCGGGGGCCTTCAGACCCAGTACTTC.

The chain couples TRBV19 to TRBJ1-5; 10 nucleotides agree with TRBD1. The ends lost 5 bases at V and 7 bases at J; junction bases unmatched: 8. The CDR3 spans 15 residues. Germline assignment: CDR1 LNHDA and CDR2 SQIVND (reference sequence). The CDR3 nucleotides read TGTGCCAGTAGTCATCCGGGACAGGGGAGACAGCCCCAGCATTTT. It yields the protein CASSHPGQGRQPQHF.

This clonotype was found many times. This chain joins TRBV6-1 and TRBJ1-3; no clear D. The CDR3 is made up of 16 amino acids. Germline V lookup: CDR1 MNHNS, CDR2 SASEGT. Trimming removed 4 bases from V and 2 bases from J, with 15 bases in between. The CDR3 DNA reads TGTGCCAGCAGTGTACCTCTCGGGAGGGCTGGAAACACCATATATTTT. It is translated as CASSVPLGRAGNTIYF.

The chain combines TRBV5-6 with TRBJ2-7, with 10 bases matching TRBD1. The CDR3 has 14 residues. Germline trimming cut 4 bases from V and 3 bases from J; bases unmatched to any gene: 4. Germline-derived CDR1 and CDR2 are SGHDT and YYEEEE. CDR3 coding DNA: TGTGCCAGCAGCCTTCGGACAGGGGGCTACGAGCAGTACTTC. Its protein product is CASSLRTGGYEQYF.

This chain links TRBV9 with TRBJ2-1; the D is unclear. V was pared by 4 bases and J by 9 bases, with 8 bases between. The CDR3 extends over 11 amino acids. Germline-derived CDR1 and CDR2 are SGDLS and YYNGEE. CDR3 sequence: CASSIEAEQFF. CDR3 sequence (DNA): TGTGCCAGCAGCATCGAGGCTGAGCAGTTCTTC.

The chain carries TRBV6-1 and TRBJ1-5; TRBD1 matches at 7 bases. Germline loops: CDR1 MNHNS, CDR2 SASEGT. The length of the CDR3 is 15 residues. After removal of 6 bases from V and 3 bases from J, the junction contained 8 bases not matched to a gene. Written as DNA, the CDR3 is TGTGCCAGCAGAGAAACGGGACAGCCCAATCAGCCCCAGCATTTT. Protein product: CASRETGQPNQPQHF.

The genes are TRBV12-3 or TRBV12-4 and TRBJ2-2; no clear D. CDR3 length: 13 amino acids. Trimming cost V 6 bases and J 7 bases, with 12 bases left between them. CDR3 in amino acids: CASSLDRIGELFF. DNA for the CDR3: TGTGCCAGCAGCCTCGACCGTATCGGGGAGCTGTTTTTT.

The count of this clonotype is one. This chain joins TRBV11-1 and TRBJ2-3; D is uncertain. The CDR3 is made up of 15 amino acids. CDR1 is SGHAT, CDR2 FQDESV, per germline (reference sequence). Trimming stripped 4 bases from V and 0 bases from J, with 11 bases between. CDR3 loop: CASSSSAPSTDTQYF. The CDR3 nucleotides read TGTGCCAGCAGCTCATCGGCCCCCAGCACAGATACGCAGTATTTT.

The CDR3 coding sequence is TGTGCCAGTAGTATAGGAGGACAGGGCCTCTACGAGCAGTACTTC. This codes for CASSIGGQGLYEQYF. The chain combines TRBV19 with TRBJ2-7; 8 bases fit TRBD1. The CDR3 runs to 15 residues. In germline, CDR1 is LNHDA, CDR2 SQIVND (reference sequence). After removal of 1 base from V and 3 bases from J, the junction contained 5 bases not matched to a gene.

The chain joins TRBV2 to TRBJ2-2, with D unresolved. The V gene lost 2 bases and the J gene lost 6 bases, with 4 bases spanning the gap. The CDR3 extends over 12 amino acids. Germline V CDR1 and CDR2: SNHLY, FYNNEI. CDR3 in amino acids: CASSEQPGELFF. Here the CDR3 DNA reads TGTGCCAGCAGTGAACAGCCCGGGGAGCTGTTTTTT.

This clonotype is a singleton in its sample. This may stem from a read error, because a much larger clone lies one nucleotide away. The rearrangement links TRBV3-1 to TRBJ1-1; no clear D gene. Trimming removed 3 bases from V and 4 bases from J, with 15 bases in between. From germline, CDR1 is LGHDT and CDR2 YNNKEL (reference sequence). The CDR3 length is 15 residues. CDR3: CASSHRADLSTEAFF. CDR3 nucleotide sequence: TGTGCCAGCAGCCATCGAGCGGACTTGAGCACTGAAGCTTTCTTT. Together with reference TRBV3-1 and TRBJ1-1, the CDR3 gives the full variable domain: DTAVSQTPKYLVTQMGNDKSIKCEQNLGHDTMYWYKQDSKKFLKIMFSYNNKELIINETVPNRFSPKSPDKAHLNLHINSLELGDSAVYFCASSHRADLSTEAFFGQGTRLTVV.

This clonotype was seen ten or more times. The chain has TRBV5-4 and TRBJ1-6; D gene uncertain. The CDR3 extends over 15 amino acids. Germline V gene sequence: CDR1 SGHNT, CDR2 YYREEE (reference sequence). Trimming removed 0 bases at V and 7 bases at J, with 11 bases between. This CDR3 reads CASSLGGERNSPLHF. CDR3 bases: TGTGCCAGCAGCTTGGGTGGGGAGAGGAATTCACCCCTCCACTTT.

This clonotype showed up just once. This rearrangement joins TRBV15 to TRBJ2-6; D unclear. The ends were cut back, 1 base at V and 0 bases at J, with 4 bases in the middle. The CDR3 length is 15 residues. CDR1 is LNHNV, CDR2 YYDKDF, per germline (reference sequence). Here the CDR3 reads CATSRGYSGANVLTF. CDR3 bases: TGTGCCACCAGCAGAGGCTACTCTGGGGCCAACGTCCTGACTTTC.

This clonotype showed up just once. The chain links TRBV12-3 or TRBV12-4 to TRBJ2-7; a weak D match, TRBD1 (5 bases). This CDR3 has 15 amino acids. V dropped 4 bases and J dropped 3 bases, with 16 bases sitting between them. The CDR3 DNA follows: TGTGCCAGCAGTTCGAGTGGGCAGGGCCTCTACGAGCAGTACTTC. Its translation is CASSSSGQGLYEQYF.

The chain recombines TRBV10-1 with TRBJ2-7; 10 nucleotides agree with TRBD2. Per germline, CDR1 WNHNN and CDR2 SYGVQD (reference sequence). This CDR3 is built from 13 residues. The V and J ends lost 4 bases and 8 bases, in that order; junction bases with no gene match: 5. CDR3 sequence: CASSVTSGVKQYF. Written as DNA, the CDR3 is TGCGCCAGCAGTGTAACTAGCGGGGTTAAGCAGTACTTC.

The genes are TRBV6-5 and TRBJ1-2, with a tentative D call TRBD1 (5 bases). V was shortened by 0 bases and J by 4 bases, with 9 bases between the two germline ends. CDR1 and CDR2 (germline): MNHEY, SVGAGI. The CDR3 runs 14 residues. This CDR3 reads CASSYSAGFYGYTF. DNA for the CDR3: TGTGCCAGCAGTTACTCGGCAGGGTTCTATGGCTACACCTTC.